This TCR beta chain is from a study of OX40 agonist ivuxolimab in advanced cancers. Study background: An agonistic human IgG2 monoclonal antibody against OX40 (CD134) was given. Ivuxolimab doses were 0.01, 0.1, 0.3, 1.5, 3 or 10 mg/kg every 2 weeks.

There are 14 residues in the CDR3. Trimming left V 5 bases short and J 0 bases short, with 8 bases between. Germline V gene lookup returns CDR1 LGHNA and CDR2 YSLEER. Patients were ineligible given autoimmune disease history or systemic immunosuppression. Assay: immunoSEQ multiplex PCR; the TCRdb copy retains only in-frame clones and omits some. The data hold 150,000 to 170,000 clones, with approximately 94% observed a single time. The source is an adult with an advanced solid tumor such as melanoma, head and neck, liver or kidney cancer. Here the sequenced sample was CD4+ or CD8+ T cells sorted from blood, taken in a trial of the OX40 agonist ivuxolimab. The chain combines TRBV4-3 with TRBJ1-3; no clear D gene. The CDR3 DNA is TGCGCCAGCAGCGCCGGGATCTCTGGAAACACCATATATTTT. Protein sequence: CASSAGISGNTIYF.